The 23 T cell receptor beta chains presented below share a single source sample, sequenced in a study of identical twins (dated by TCRdb to between 2015 and 2016). Library preparation used 5' RACE. The listed sequencing device is Illumina HiSeq 2000. The public reads were quality trimmed at Q25 with fastp and then assembled into clones with MiXCR by TCRdb, keeping productive beta chains. Merged by CDR3 protein, the rows form single entries marked with the most common genes and DNA. Present in this sample are roughly 150,000 distinct CDR3 sequences, 3.5% of which were seen just once. The ten biggest clones cover more than 7% of the sample. The source material was memory T cells sorted from blood. The intended sense of this specimen's cell subset or site label: CD45RO+ enriched T cells. All receptors come from a man in his late teens or twenties in good health.

In this sample, this clonotype turned up many times. The chain joins TRBV5-1 to TRBJ2-1; D possibly corresponds to TRBD2 (6 bases). Trimming pared 4 bases from V and 0 bases from J, leaving 14 bases between. Germline lookup yields CDR1 SGHRS and CDR2 YFSETQ. The CDR3 runs to 16 residues. The CDR3 reads CASSGGTRSSYNEQFF. As DNA, the CDR3 is TGCGCCAGCAGCGGGGGGACCCGTAGCTCCTACAATGAGCAGTTCTTC.

This clonotype was counted at least ten times. This chain joins TRBV5-6 and TRBJ2-3; 11 bases fit TRBD2. This CDR3 is 16 amino acids long. Germline-derived CDR1 and CDR2 are SGHDT and YYEEEE. V was pared by 3 bases and J by 2 bases, with 5 bases of the junction left unmatched. The CDR3 reads CASSSLAGGATDTQYF. The CDR3 bases are TGTGCCAGCAGCTCTCTAGCGGGAGGTGCCACAGATACGCAGTATTTT. The variable domain in full, completed from reference TRBV5-6 and TRBJ2-3, reads DAGVTQSPTHLIKTRGQQVTLRCSPKSGHDTVSWYQQALGQGPQFIFQYYEEEERQRGNFPDRFSGHQFPNYSSELNVNALLLGDSALYLCASSSLAGGATDTQYFGPGTRLTVL.

This clonotype was recorded many times. V usage is TRBV7-3 and J usage is TRBJ2-1; 7 positions agree with TRBD2. With V trimmed by 2 bases and J by 6 bases, 7 bases remained unmatched. The CDR3 has 15 residues. Germline V gene data show CDR1 as SGHTA and CDR2 as FQGTGA. CDR3 coding DNA: TGTGCCAGCAGCTTACTGGCGGGAGCACCCAATGAGCAGTTCTTC. Its translation: CASSLLAGAPNEQFF.

This clonotype was detected many times. At one of its ends the junction is not consistent with the germline gene, which may arise from a read error. The rearrangement uses TRBV20-1 and TRBJ2-5; TRBD2 matches 8 bases. This CDR3 spans 16 amino acids. Germline values: CDR1 DFQATT, CDR2 SNEGSKA (reference sequence). The CDR3 sequence is CSARDPLAGLQETQYF. In DNA, the CDR3 is TGCAGTGCTCGAGACCCCCTAGCGGGTTTACAAGAGACCCAGTACTTC.

This clonotype was picked up a small number of times. The chain couples TRBV12-3 or TRBV12-4 to TRBJ1-1; D perhaps matches TRBD1 (5 bases). V dropped 1 base and J dropped 1 base, with 10 bases sitting between them. The CDR3 consists of 15 residues. The CDR3 nucleotides are TGTGCCAGCAGTTTAGGGTCAGGGTGGAACACTGAAGCTTTCTTT. This gives the protein CASSLGSGWNTEAFF.

This clonotype appeared many times. The gene calls are TRBV19 and TRBJ1-6, with D maybe TRBD1 (5 bases). The CDR3 is 15 residues long. The germline gives CDR1 LNHDA, CDR2 SQIVND (reference sequence). V lost 5 bases, J lost 5 bases, and 13 bases lay in between. DNA of the CDR3: TGTGCCAGTAGTGAATCCGGGACCAATAATTCACCCCTCCACTTT. This gives the protein CASSESGTNNSPLHF.

The rearrangement joins TRBV5-1 to TRBJ2-1, with D possibly TRBD2 on 5 matching bases. The CDR3 totals 16 residues. Germline CDR1 reads SGHRS; CDR2 reads YFSETQ. V was cut by 1 base and J by 7 bases, with 18 bases left in between. The CDR3 DNA follows: TGCGCCAGCAGCTTGAACACGGCCACGTCGGGGAATGAGCAGTTCTTC. Translation gives CASSLNTATSGNEQFF.

This clonotype was recorded many times. The V gene is TRBV12-3 or TRBV12-4, the J gene TRBJ1-2; 9 bases are a match to TRBD1. CDR3 size: 15 residues. The ends lost 5 bases at V and 3 bases at J; junction bases unmatched: 7. The CDR3 region has the DNA TGTGCCAGCAGTACGGGGACAGGGAACGACTATGGCTACACCTTC. It specifies CASSTGTGNDYGYTF.

This clonotype has a count of ten or more. The chain carries TRBV30 and TRBJ1-1; D not certain. CDR3 length equals 11 residues. The V and J ends lost 3 bases and 0 bases respectively, with 2 bases between them. CDR1 and CDR2 from the germline V gene are GTSNPN and SVGIG (reference sequence). For the CDR3, the DNA is TGTGCCTGGAGGGTGAACACTGAAGCTTTCTTT. Translation gives CAWRVNTEAFF.

Ten or more counts support this clonotype. The chain employs TRBV28 and TRBJ2-1; D gene ambiguous. V lost 3 bases and J 13 bases, leaving 7 bases between the germline ends. CDR3 length: 10 residues. From germline, CDR1 is MDHEN and CDR2 SYDVKM. CDR3 amino acids: CASSLDLQFF. For the CDR3, the DNA is TGTGCCAGCAGTTTGGACCTCCAGTTCTTC.

This clonotype was observed many times. The J gene is TRBJ1-5, the V gene TRBV7-2, with 7 nucleotides matching TRBD1. Germline CDR1 reads SGHTA; CDR2 reads FQGNSA. This CDR3 is built from 14 residues. V dropped 3 bases and J dropped 9; count of bases not matched to a gene: 8. CDR3 sequence: CASSLKTGSLPQHF. CDR3 nucleotides: TGTGCCAGCAGCTTGAAGACAGGGTCTCTGCCCCAGCATTTT.

The table lists this clonotype with a few counts. The chain combines TRBV11-2 with TRBJ2-2; D is undetermined. Germline V gene sequence: CDR1 SGHAT, CDR2 FQNNGV. V was clipped by 6 bases and J by 8 bases, with 19 bases between them. This CDR3 region has 15 residues. The chain's CDR3 is CASRTVSRFGGELFF. The CDR3 DNA reads TGTGCCAGCAGGACCGTCTCAAGGTTCGGTGGGGAGCTGTTTTTT.

This clonotype occurred many times. The chain has TRBV9 and TRBJ2-5; 12 bases map to TRBD2. V gave up 6 bases and J gave up 5 bases; unmatched junction bases: 8. Germline V gene lookup returns CDR1 SGDLS and CDR2 YYNGEE. This CDR3 is 15 amino acids long. The CDR3 here is CASTSSGRAGETQYF. The CDR3 nucleotides read TGTGCCAGCACATCTAGCGGGAGGGCCGGCGAGACCCAGTACTTC. The whole variable domain, filled in from reference TRBV9 and TRBJ2-5, reads DSGVTQTPKHLITATGQRVTLRCSPRSGDLSVYWYQQSLDQGLQFLIQYYNGEERAKGNILERFSAQQFPDLHSELNLSSLELGDSALYFCASTSSGRAGETQYFGPGTRLLVL.

At least ten counts were recorded for this clonotype. The chain joins TRBV25-1 to TRBJ2-4; D not certain. Germline CDR1 is MGHDK and CDR2 is SYGVNS. The CDR3 runs to 16 residues. V was pared by 3 bases and J by 1 base, with 13 bases between. CDR3 sequence (DNA): TGTGCCAGCAGTGACGAGAACCCGTCGGCCAAAAACATTCAGTACTTC. Amino acid sequence: CASSDENPSAKNIQYF.

There are many counts of this clonotype. The chain couples TRBV12-3 or TRBV12-4 to TRBJ2-1, with a possible D match to TRBD1 (5 bases). V gave up 5 bases and J gave up 2 bases, with 13 bases separating them. This CDR3 is 15 amino acids long. Written as DNA, the CDR3 is TGTGCCAGCAGTCCTACAGGTATGACCTACAATGAGCAGTTCTTC. Translated: CASSPTGMTYNEQFF.

This clonotype was counted many times. The CDR3 sequence: CATRDYGYTF. In nucleotides, the CDR3 is TGTGCCACCCGTGACTATGGCTACACCTTC. This rearrangement joins TRBV10-3 to TRBJ1-2, with no clear D. The CDR3 spans 10 residues. V dropped 10 bases and J dropped 3 bases, with 6 bases sitting between them. The germline gives CDR1 ENHRY, CDR2 SYGVKD.

This clonotype occurred many times. This chain uses TRBV12-3 or TRBV12-4 with TRBJ2-1; D tentatively fits TRBD1 or TRBD2 (5 bases each). This CDR3 is built from 14 residues. V was cut by 4 bases and J by 7 bases, with 14 bases left in between. CDR3 DNA: TGTGCCAGCAGTTACGGATCGTGGGGGAATGAGCAGTTCTTC. This sequence encodes CASSYGSWGNEQFF.

This clonotype has ten or more counts. The V and J genes are TRBV20-1 and TRBJ2-5; 9 nucleotides align to TRBD1. Germline V gene data show CDR1 as DFQATT and CDR2 as SNEGSKA (reference sequence). The CDR3 runs 13 residues. Here the CDR3 reads CTGTGTPQAAQYF. Here the CDR3 DNA reads TGCACCGGGACAGGGACACCTCAAGCCGCCCAGTACTTC.

This clonotype was counted many times. The V call is TRBV18, the J call TRBJ2-1, with D perhaps TRBD2 (7 bases). This CDR3 has 14 amino acids. Per the germline V gene, CDR1 is KGHSH and CDR2 is LQKENI. V dropped 2 bases and J dropped 7 bases, with 12 bases sitting between them. DNA of the CDR3: TGTGCCAGCTCACCAGCGGGGGCGCTAAATGAGCAGTTCTTC. The encoded protein is CASSPAGALNEQFF.

This clonotype was seen at least ten times. The DNA for the CDR3 is TGTGCCAGCAGTTGGTCCTACGAGCAGTACTTC. Residues: CASSWSYEQYF. The chain combines TRBV6-6 with TRBJ2-7; D is undetermined. CDR1 and CDR2 (germline): MNHNY, SVGAGI (reference sequence). The CDR3 totals 11 residues. Trimming took 4 bases from V and 1 from J, leaving 2 bases between them.

This clonotype was counted many times. The chain recombines TRBV27 with TRBJ2-7; D might be TRBD2 (6 bases). The CDR3 has 14 residues. Germline CDR1 MNHEY, CDR2 SMNVEV (reference sequence). The V end lost 0 bases, the J end lost 6 bases, and 12 bases lay between the germline ends. CDR3 sequence (DNA): TGTGCCAGCAGTTTATCCGGGGGTCTCACCGAGCAGTACGTC. Amino acid sequence: CASSLSGGLTEQYV.

This clonotype was picked up many times. The chain carries TRBV20-1 and TRBJ2-3; D may be TRBD1 (5 bases). This CDR3 contains 14 residues. Per the germline V gene, CDR1 is DFQATT and CDR2 is SNEGSKA (reference sequence). The V and J ends lost 5 bases and 2 bases respectively, with 14 bases between them. CDR3 sequence: CSAGVGAYTDTQYF. CDR3 in DNA: TGCAGTGCTGGAGTAGGGGCCTACACAGATACGCAGTATTTT.

At least ten counts were recorded for this clonotype. This chain links TRBV4-2 with TRBJ2-3, with TRBD2 matching over 9 bases. Unmatched junction bases numbered 17, after V lost 3 bases and J lost 4 bases. The CDR3 has 19 amino acids. Germline loops: CDR1 LGHNA, CDR2 YNFKEQ. The CDR3 nucleotides read TGTGCCAGCAGCCAGGAACCGGGACTAGCCGGGTCCGGGTCAGATACGCAGTATTTT. It is translated as CASSQEPGLAGSGSDTQYF.